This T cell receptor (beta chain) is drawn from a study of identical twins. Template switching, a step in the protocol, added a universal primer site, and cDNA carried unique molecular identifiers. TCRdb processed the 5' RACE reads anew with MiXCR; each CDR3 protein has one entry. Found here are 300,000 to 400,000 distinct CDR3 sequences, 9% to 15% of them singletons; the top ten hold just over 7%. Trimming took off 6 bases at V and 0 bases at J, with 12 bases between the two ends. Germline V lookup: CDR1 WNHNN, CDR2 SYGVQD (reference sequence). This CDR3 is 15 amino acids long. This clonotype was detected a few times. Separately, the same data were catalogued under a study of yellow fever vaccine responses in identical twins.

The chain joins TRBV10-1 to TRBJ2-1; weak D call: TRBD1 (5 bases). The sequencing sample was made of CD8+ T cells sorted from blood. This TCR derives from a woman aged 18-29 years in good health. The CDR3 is CASSAQGNSYNEQFF. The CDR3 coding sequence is TGCGCCAGCAGCGCTCAGGGTAACTCCTACAATGAGCAGTTCTTC.